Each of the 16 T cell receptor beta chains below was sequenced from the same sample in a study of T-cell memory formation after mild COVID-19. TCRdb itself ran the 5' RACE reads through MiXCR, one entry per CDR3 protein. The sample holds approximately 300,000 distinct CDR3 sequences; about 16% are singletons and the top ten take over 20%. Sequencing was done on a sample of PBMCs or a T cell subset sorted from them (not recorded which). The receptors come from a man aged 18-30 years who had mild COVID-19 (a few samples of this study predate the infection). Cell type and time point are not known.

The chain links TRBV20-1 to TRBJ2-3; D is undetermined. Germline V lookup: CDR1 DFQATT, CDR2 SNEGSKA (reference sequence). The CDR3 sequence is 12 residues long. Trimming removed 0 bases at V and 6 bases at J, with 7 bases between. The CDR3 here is CSARDSLDTQYF. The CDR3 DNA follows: TGCAGTGCTAGAGATAGCCTGGATACGCAGTATTTT.

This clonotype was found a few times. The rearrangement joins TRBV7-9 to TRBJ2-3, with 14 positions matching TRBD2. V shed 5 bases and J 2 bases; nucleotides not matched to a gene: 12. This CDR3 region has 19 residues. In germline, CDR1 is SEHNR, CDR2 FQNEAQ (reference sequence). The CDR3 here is CASSPGLAGDHSHTDTQYF. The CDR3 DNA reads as TGTGCCAGCAGCCCGGGACTAGCGGGGGACCACAGCCACACAGATACGCAGTATTTT. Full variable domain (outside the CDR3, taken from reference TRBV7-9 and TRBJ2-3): DTGVSQNPRHKITKRGQNVTFRCDPISEHNRLYWYRQTLGQGPEFLTYFQNEAQLEKSRLLSDRFSAERPKGSFSTLEIQRTEQGDSAMYLCASSPGLAGDHSHTDTQYFGPGTRLTVL.

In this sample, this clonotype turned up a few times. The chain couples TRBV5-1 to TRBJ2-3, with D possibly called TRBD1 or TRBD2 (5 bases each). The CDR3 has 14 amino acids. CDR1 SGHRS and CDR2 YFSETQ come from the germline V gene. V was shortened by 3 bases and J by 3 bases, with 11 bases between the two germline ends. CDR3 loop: CASSSQEATDTQYF. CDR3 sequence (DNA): TGCGCCAGCAGCTCACAGGAGGCGACAGATACGCAGTATTTT. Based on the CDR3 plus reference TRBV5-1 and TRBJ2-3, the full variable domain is KAGVTQTPRYLIKTRGQQVTLSCSPISGHRSVSWYQQTPGQGLQFLFEYFSETQRNKGNFPGRFSGRQFSNSRSEMNVSTLELGDSALYLCASSSQEATDTQYFGPGTRLTVL.

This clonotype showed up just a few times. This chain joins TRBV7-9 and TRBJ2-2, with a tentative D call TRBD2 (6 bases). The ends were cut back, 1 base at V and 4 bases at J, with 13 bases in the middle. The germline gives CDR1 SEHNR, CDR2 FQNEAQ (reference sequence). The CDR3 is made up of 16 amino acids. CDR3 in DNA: TGTGCCAGCAGCTTAGACGGCCAGGGAGGCACCGGGGAGCTGTTTTTT. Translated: CASSLDGQGGTGELFF.

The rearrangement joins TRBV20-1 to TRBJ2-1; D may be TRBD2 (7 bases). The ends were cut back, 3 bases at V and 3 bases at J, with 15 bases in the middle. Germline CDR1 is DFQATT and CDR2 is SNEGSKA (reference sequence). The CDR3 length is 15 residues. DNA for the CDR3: TGCAGTGCTAGGTTGGGCGGGGGCCTCTACAATGAGCAGTTCTTC. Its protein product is CSARLGGGLYNEQFF.

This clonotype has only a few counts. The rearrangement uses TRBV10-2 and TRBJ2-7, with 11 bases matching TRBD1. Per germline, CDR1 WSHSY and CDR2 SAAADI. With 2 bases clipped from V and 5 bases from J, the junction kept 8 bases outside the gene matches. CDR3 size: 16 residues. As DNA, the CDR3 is TGCGCCAGCAGTGAGAGTCCGGACAGGGGGCATCACGAGCAGTACTTC. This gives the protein CASSESPDRGHHEQYF.

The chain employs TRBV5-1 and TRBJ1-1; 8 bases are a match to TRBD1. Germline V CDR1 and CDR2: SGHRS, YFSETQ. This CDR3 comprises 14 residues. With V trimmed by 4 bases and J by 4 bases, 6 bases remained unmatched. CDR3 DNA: TGCGCCAGCAGCCAGGGACAGGCGACCACTGAAGCTTTCTTT. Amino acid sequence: CASSQGQATTEAFF.

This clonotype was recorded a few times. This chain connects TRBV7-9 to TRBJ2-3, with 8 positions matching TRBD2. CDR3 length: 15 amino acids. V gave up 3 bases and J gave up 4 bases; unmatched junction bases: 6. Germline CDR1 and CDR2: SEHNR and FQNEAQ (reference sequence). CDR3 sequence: CASSFISGGPDTQYF. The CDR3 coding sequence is TGTGCCAGCAGCTTTATCAGCGGGGGCCCAGATACGCAGTATTTT.

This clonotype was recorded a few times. The CDR3 loop reads CAWSVASGFYNEQFF. The CDR3 nucleotides are TGTGCCTGGAGTGTAGCTAGCGGGTTCTACAATGAGCAGTTCTTC. The rearrangement links TRBV30 to TRBJ2-1; 8 bases agree with TRBD2. Trimming cost V 0 bases and J 3 bases; bases outside gene matches: 4. The CDR3 totals 15 residues. Germline V gene sequence: CDR1 GTSNPN, CDR2 SVGIG (reference sequence).

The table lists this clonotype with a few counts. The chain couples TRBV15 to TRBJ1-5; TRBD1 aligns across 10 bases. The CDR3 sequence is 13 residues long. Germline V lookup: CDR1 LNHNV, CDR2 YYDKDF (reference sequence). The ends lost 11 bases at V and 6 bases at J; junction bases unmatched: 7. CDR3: CAAGQGGGQPQHF. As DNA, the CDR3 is TGTGCCGCAGGACAGGGGGGTGGTCAGCCCCAGCATTTT. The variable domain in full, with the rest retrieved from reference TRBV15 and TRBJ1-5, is DAMVIQNPRYQVTQFGKPVTLSCSQTLNHNVMYWYQQKSSQAPKLLFHYYDKDFNNEADTPDNFQSRRPNTSFCFLDIRSPGLGDTAMYLCAAGQGGGQPQHFGDGTRLSIL.

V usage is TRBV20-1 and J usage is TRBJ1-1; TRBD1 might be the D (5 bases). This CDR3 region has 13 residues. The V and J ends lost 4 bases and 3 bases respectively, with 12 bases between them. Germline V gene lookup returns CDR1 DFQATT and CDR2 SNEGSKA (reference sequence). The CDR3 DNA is TGCAGTGCTAAGCAGGACACCTACACTGAAGCTTTCTTT. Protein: CSAKQDTYTEAFF.

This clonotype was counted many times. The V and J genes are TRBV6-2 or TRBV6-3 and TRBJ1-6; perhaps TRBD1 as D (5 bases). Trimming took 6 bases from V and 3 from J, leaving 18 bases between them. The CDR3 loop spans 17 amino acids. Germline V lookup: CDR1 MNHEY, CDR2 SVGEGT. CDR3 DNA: TGTGCCAGCAGCCGAAATCGGGACGGACGCTATAATTCACCCCTCCACTTT. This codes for CASSRNRDGRYNSPLHF.

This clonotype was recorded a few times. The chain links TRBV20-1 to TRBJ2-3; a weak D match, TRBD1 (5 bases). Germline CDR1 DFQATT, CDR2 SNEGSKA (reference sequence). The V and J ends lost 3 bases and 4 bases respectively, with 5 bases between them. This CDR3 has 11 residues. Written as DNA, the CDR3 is TGCAGTGCTAGGGGGCCAGATACGCAGTATTTT. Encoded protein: CSARGPDTQYF.

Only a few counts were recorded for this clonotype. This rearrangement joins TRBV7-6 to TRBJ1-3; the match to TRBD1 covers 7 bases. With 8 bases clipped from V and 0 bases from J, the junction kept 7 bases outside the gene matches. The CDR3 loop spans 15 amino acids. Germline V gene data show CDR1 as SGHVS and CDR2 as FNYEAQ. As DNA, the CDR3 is TGTGCCAGCGGAGACAGGGAAAACTCTGGAAACACCATATATTTT. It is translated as CASGDRENSGNTIYF.

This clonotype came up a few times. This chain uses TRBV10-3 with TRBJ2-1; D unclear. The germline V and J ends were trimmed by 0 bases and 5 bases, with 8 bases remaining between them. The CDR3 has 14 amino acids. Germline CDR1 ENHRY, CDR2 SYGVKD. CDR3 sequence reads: CAISESTAHNEQFF. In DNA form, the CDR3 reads TGTGCCATCAGTGAGTCTACAGCCCACAATGAGCAGTTCTTC.

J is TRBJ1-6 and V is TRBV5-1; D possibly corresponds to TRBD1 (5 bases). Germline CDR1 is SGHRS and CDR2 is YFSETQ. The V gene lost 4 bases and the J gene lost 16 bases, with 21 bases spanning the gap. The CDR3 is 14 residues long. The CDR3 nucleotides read TGCGCCAGCAGCCCGGGGGGGGGTCCCCCAGGGCTCCACTTT. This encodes CASSPGGGPPGLHF.